The clone carrying this TCR beta chain was detected a few times. The V gene's germline CDR1 is DFQATT and CDR2 SNEGSKA (reference sequence). CDR3 size: 15 residues. V was trimmed by 1 base and J by 3 bases, leaving 16 bases between them. The source of the sample is a study of blood T cells in healthy people across ages. With a J-beta primer mix and a sample-barcoded 5' primer, a second PCR ran 7 to 11 cycles. MiXCR was run by TCRdb on the 5' RACE reads, yielding one entry per CDR3 protein. Of about 730,000 distinct CDR3 sequences in the sample, approximately 39% were seen once. The rearrangement uses TRBV20-1 and TRBJ2-7; possibly TRBD1 or TRBD2 for D (5 bases each). This clonotype originated in an older woman in good health. The sequenced material came from blood. The CDR3 sequence is CSARAKCRDVYEQYF. The CDR3 region has the DNA TGCAGTGCTAGAGCCAAATGCCGGGACGTCTACGAGCAGTACTTC.